Below, one TCR beta chain is given with its context. Its antigen remains unidentified. One base away there is no much larger clone; base qualities are not given. The immunoSEQ Assay, a bias-controlled multiplex PCR, was used to amplify TCRbeta CDR3 regions from genomic DNA. As for the authors' bioinformatics: The number of nucleated cells in each sample was estimated from the amplification of reference gene primers within the assay. To quantify the absolute abundance of each unique TCRbeta CDR3 rearrangement, sequence reads were collapsed and filtered. For each sample, productive Simpson clonality was calculated as the square root of Simpson's diversity index over productive rearrangements. TCRdb holds this immuneACCESS table with in-frame rearrangements only. Some clones are missing; in checked studies, unresolved V genes explain under half, and the rest has no known cause. V and J calls plus clone size are reproduced from that table; the DNA served to infer D and trimming. This sample is represented by 95,000 to 150,000 clones; 80% of them were singletons. Around 15% of the sample belongs to the ten largest clones.

The collaborating institutions used their own protocols to collect whole blood in K2EDTA tubes. For TCRbeta analysis, collaborators shipped samples in one of three forms: frozen whole blood, isolated PBMCs, or DNA extracted from either of those sample types. Trimming costs V 3 bases and J 5 bases, and their ends lie 13 bases apart. The CDR3 runs 14 amino acids, cysteine and phenylalanine included. Only the CDR3 portion is preserved as DNA: 42 bases, with reading frame beginning at the first base. CDR1 and CDR2 (SGHTA, FQGNSA) derive from the germline V gene. These data are taken from a study of blood T cell repertoires in COVID-19 (dated by TCRdb to about 2020). As for the study more broadly: Samples from collaborators originated in the United States, Italy and Spain and spanned both the acute and convalescent phases of COVID-19. The prospective study material was composed of cDNA or gDNA derived from T cells, B-cell-depleted T cells, or PBMCs. Subjects who had been exposed to COVID-19, were actively infected with it, or had recovered from it provided the deeply sampled blood TCRbeta repertoires that made up the dataset. The repertoires were released in a freely available public database meant as a resource for research on the immune response to SARS-CoV-2. Samples came from the ongoing ImmuneRACE study (first 160 participants) plus 1,254 subjects from 6 global collaborators. Sample metadata almost always included a de-identified subject ID, COVID-19 status, age in years and sex. Where available, HLA class I and class II types were taken from metadata supplied by the sample provider and were not determined by assay-based typing.

The paper as a whole reports these results and caveats: Clinical and demographic metadata were provided uncurated, with the amount varying by source and participant.

This receptor chain uses TRBV7-2 and TRBJ1-2; the D gene identity is not certain. Sample: peripheral blood. This clonotype was obtained from a man aged 55 to 70 with active or convalescent COVID-19. The nucleotide sequence is given as TGTGCCAGCAGCTTTTCGAGGGCCCAGTATGGCTACACCTTC. Its protein is CASSFSRAQYGYTF.